This T cell receptor (beta chain) was retrieved from a study of CD8 T cells in ankylosing spondylitis (TCRdb year 2017). For the wider study: T cell receptor beta repertoires were profiled in healthy donors and ankylosing spondylitis patients so that disease-linked TCR variants could be found. In total, the full study cohort was made up of roughly 110 healthy donors and some 26 ankylosing spondylitis patients. Peripheral blood was sampled, and synovial fluid was also collected from ankylosing spondylitis patients. What the research found in general, with its limitations: A TCR beta motif made up of eight or nine highly homologous amino acid variants appeared to be characteristic of blood from ankylosing spondylitis patients. The disease-linked clones were reported to be significantly enriched in matched synovial fluid samples from ankylosing spondylitis patients. Some motif variants had previously been reported in the synovial fluid and blood of reactive arthritis patients, which suggests shared mechanisms of disease initiation. The disease-linked clones showed a CD8+ phenotype and occurred at relatively low frequencies in peripheral blood.

CDR1 and CDR2 were assigned from the germline V gene as SGHRS and YFSETQ. Inclusive of the bounding cysteine and phenylalanine, the CDR3 is 14 residues long. Of all the DNA, just the CDR3 is kept, 42 bases in frame from base 1. V is pared back by 4 bases and J by 3 bases, with 11 bases lying between the germline termini. About this clonotype itself: This clone's antigen is unknown. Nothing much larger sits one base from this clone, and base qualities are not available.

The instrument was an Illumina HiSeq 2500. Quantitative 5'-RACE with molecular barcodes was used to prepare TCR beta libraries. Concerning the study's data processing: Disease-linked TCR variants were identified with a new computational method built on a probabilistic model of VDJ rearrangement. TCRdb trimmed public reads at Q25 via fastp, called clones via MiXCR and kept in-frame beta chains. One record per CDR3 amino acid sequence lists the most common genes and DNA. For this entry, the V and J calls and clone size follow TCRdb and not the study's own pipeline. Present in this sample are some 840,000 distinct CDR3 sequences, over 9.5% of which were seen just once. Of the sample, about 0.49% is held by the ten largest clones.

The rearranged chain carries TRBV5-1 and TRBJ2-1, with a tentative D gene TRBD2 over 5 matching bases. The source material was blood, either unsorted or a sorted T cell fraction (not recorded which). The receptor comes from a male donor with ankylosing spondylitis. CDR3 region: CASSRLGVYNEQFF. The DNA sequence is TGCGCCAGCAGCCGACTCGGGGTCTACAATGAGCAGTTCTTC.